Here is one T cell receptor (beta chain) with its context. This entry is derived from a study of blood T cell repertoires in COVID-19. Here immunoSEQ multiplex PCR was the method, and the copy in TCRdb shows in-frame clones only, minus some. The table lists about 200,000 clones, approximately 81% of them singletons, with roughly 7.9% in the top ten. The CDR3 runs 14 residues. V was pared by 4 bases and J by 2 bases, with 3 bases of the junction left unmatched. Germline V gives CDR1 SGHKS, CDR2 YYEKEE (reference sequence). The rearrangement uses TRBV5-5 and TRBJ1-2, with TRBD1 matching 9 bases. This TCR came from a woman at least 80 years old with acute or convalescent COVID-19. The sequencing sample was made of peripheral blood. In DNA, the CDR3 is TGTGCCAGCAGCCCCGGACAGGGGAACTATGGCTACACCTTC. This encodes CASSPGQGNYGYTF.